These 31 T cell receptor beta chains were all obtained from the same sample, sequenced in a study of blood T cell repertoires in COVID-19. Method: immunoSEQ multiplex PCR; TCRdb's copy keeps in-frame clones and lacks some. The table has approximately 160,000 clones, over 90% seen once. The specimen sequenced was peripheral blood. The receptors originated from a man in his forties or fifties with acute or convalescent COVID-19.

The J gene is TRBJ2-5, the V gene TRBV6-6, with 12 bases aligning to TRBD2. The CDR3 consists of 15 residues. V lost 4 bases, J lost 5 bases, and 5 bases stayed unmatched. Per the germline V gene, CDR1 is MNHNY and CDR2 is SVGAGI (reference sequence). In DNA form, the CDR3 reads TGTGCCAGCAGTTTACGGACTAGCGGGGTTGAGACCCAGTACTTC. This encodes CASSLRTSGVETQYF.

V usage is TRBV28 and J usage is TRBJ1-1; 9 nucleotides match TRBD1. CDR3 length equals 15 residues. The V gene's germline CDR1 is MDHEN and CDR2 SYDVKM. V dropped 5 bases and J dropped 6; count of bases not matched to a gene: 10. CDR3 in amino acids: CASSTPGQGWAEAFF. CDR3 DNA: TGTGCCAGCAGTACCCCGGGACAGGGATGGGCTGAAGCTTTCTTT.

The genes are TRBV29-1 and TRBJ2-7; 9 bases line up with TRBD1. This CDR3 contains 14 residues. V lost 8 bases and J lost 0; bases outside the gene matches: 8. Germline CDR1 and CDR2: SQVTM and ANQGSEA. CDR3 protein: CSHLRQGDSYEQYV. The CDR3 nucleotides are TGCAGCCACCTGCGACAGGGGGACTCCTACGAGCAGTACGTC.

V is TRBV9 and J is TRBJ1-3; perhaps TRBD1 as D (6 bases). V dropped 4 bases and J dropped 1 base, with 18 bases sitting between them. The CDR3 is made up of 17 amino acids. In germline, CDR1 is SGDLS, CDR2 YYNGEE. The CDR3 here is CASSPSDRPYSGNTIYF. The CDR3, as DNA: TGTGCCAGCAGCCCCAGCGACAGGCCCTATTCTGGAAACACCATATATTTT.

This chain links TRBV7-9 with TRBJ1-3; D not resolved. V shed 2 bases and J shed 3 bases, with 17 bases lying between them. From germline, CDR1 is SEHNR and CDR2 FQNEAQ (reference sequence). The CDR3 is 17 amino acids. The chain's CDR3 is CASSLSNRGLFGNTIYF. DNA for the CDR3: TGTGCCAGCAGCTTATCTAATCGAGGACTTTTTGGAAACACCATATATTTT.

This chain uses TRBV5-1 with TRBJ2-5, with TRBD1 identical over 7 bases. V gave up 3 bases and J gave up 4 bases; unmatched junction bases: 9. In germline, CDR1 is SGHRS, CDR2 YFSETQ. The CDR3 consists of 15 residues. The CDR3 spells CASSSGQATGETQYF. The CDR3 region has the DNA TGCGCCAGCAGCTCTGGACAGGCTACGGGAGAGACCCAGTACTTC.

The chain couples TRBV11-1 to TRBJ2-1; 7 bases agree with TRBD2. The V gene end was trimmed by 4 bases and the J gene end by 0 bases; junction bases not matched to a gene: 3. The CDR3 length is 15 residues. Germline V gives CDR1 SGHAT, CDR2 FQDESV (reference sequence). The CDR3 protein is CASSSRGSSYNEQFF. The CDR3 coding sequence is TGTGCCAGCAGCTCCCGCGGGAGCTCCTACAATGAGCAGTTCTTC.

J is TRBJ2-1 and V is TRBV3-1 (or the pseudogene TRBV3-2), with TRBD1 matching 8 bases. The V gene's germline CDR1 is LGHDT and CDR2 YNNKEL (reference sequence). J gave up 9 bases and V 6 bases, and 7 bases lay outside the gene matches. This CDR3 has 13 amino acids. The CDR3 bases are TGTGCCAGCAGTGCAGGGGGCTCGGGTGAGCAGTTCTTC. Translating gives CASSAGGSGEQFF.

The J gene is TRBJ1-3, the V gene TRBV5-1, with TRBD1 as a possible D gene (5 bases). V lost 4 bases and J 0 bases, leaving 11 bases between the germline ends. From germline, CDR1 is SGHRS and CDR2 YFSETQ. CDR3 length equals 15 residues. The CDR3 coding sequence is TGCGCCAGCAGCAATCTGGACAACTCTGGAAACACCATATATTTT. Its translation: CASSNLDNSGNTIYF.

The chain joins TRBV15 to TRBJ1-5; unclear D gene. The V gene lost 4 bases and the J gene lost 9 bases, with 16 bases spanning the gap. Germline loops: CDR1 LNHNV, CDR2 YYDKDF (reference sequence). CDR3 length equals 14 residues. CDR3 in amino acids: CATSTGIGVLPQHF. The CDR3 nucleotides are TGTGCCACCAGCACAGGCATTGGCGTTTTGCCCCAGCATTTT.

This rearrangement joins TRBV24-1 to TRBJ2-5; D not resolved. The germline V gene encodes CDR1 KGHDR and CDR2 SFDVKD. CDR3 length: 13 residues. V was trimmed by 3 bases and J by 5 bases, leaving 9 bases between them. As DNA, the CDR3 is TGTGCCACCAGTGATAGACTCGGGGAGACCCAGTACTTC. Protein sequence: CATSDRLGETQYF.

The chain joins TRBV5-1 to TRBJ2-3; a weak D match, TRBD2 (7 bases). The CDR3 is 15 residues long. V lost 3 bases, J lost 2 bases, and 13 bases lay in between. The germline V gene has CDR1 SGHRS and CDR2 YFSETQ. The CDR3 sequence: CASSSGGGNTDTQYF. The CDR3 region has the DNA TGCGCCAGCAGCTCGGGGGGCGGTAACACAGATACGCAGTATTTT.

This chain connects TRBV27 to TRBJ1-2; D not resolved. The CDR3 contains 13 residues. The V gene lost 0 bases and the J gene lost 7 bases, with 9 bases spanning the gap. Germline V lookup: CDR1 MNHEY, CDR2 SMNVEV (reference sequence). The CDR3 nucleotides read TGTGCCAGCAGTTTATCGTGGACTGGTGGCTACACCTTC. As protein: CASSLSWTGGYTF.

The chain has TRBV11-1 and TRBJ2-3; 8 bases are shared with TRBD1. The CDR3 totals 14 residues. The trim removed 5 bases at V and 4 bases at J, leaving 5 bases unmatched. The germline CDR1 and CDR2 sequences are SGHAT and FQDESV (reference sequence). The DNA for the CDR3 is TGTGCCAGCAGCCCAGGGGGCTCAGCAGATACGCAGTATTTT. Amino acids: CASSPGGSADTQYF.

J is TRBJ1-3 and V is TRBV4-2; 9 nucleotides line up with TRBD1. Per germline, CDR1 LGHNA and CDR2 YNFKEQ. The CDR3 sequence is 17 residues long. V shed 0 bases, J shed 2 bases, and the junction held 5 bases outside the gene matches. CDR3 coding DNA: TGTGCCAGCAGCCAAGACCCACAGGGGGCTACTGGAAACACCATATATTTT. Protein: CASSQDPQGATGNTIYF.

V usage is TRBV10-3 and J usage is TRBJ2-2; tentative D call: TRBD1 (5 bases). CDR3 length: 16 amino acids. Per the germline V gene, CDR1 is ENHRY and CDR2 is SYGVKD. The V gene lost 2 bases and the J gene lost 0 bases, with 10 bases spanning the gap. The DNA of the CDR3 is TGTGCCATCAGTGAGGTTGGGGCCCCGAACACCGGGGAGCTGTTTTTT. Translation: CAISEVGAPNTGELFF.

The rearrangement uses TRBV3-1 (or the pseudogene TRBV3-2) and TRBJ2-7, with 9 bases aligning to TRBD1. The junction had 8 bases not matched to a gene; V was cut back by 0 bases and J by 2 bases. The CDR3 totals 17 residues. The germline gives CDR1 LGHDT, CDR2 YNNKEL (reference sequence). As DNA, the CDR3 is TGTGCCAGCAGCCAAGATCTCCCGGGACAGGGACCCTACGAGCAGTACTTC. Its protein is CASSQDLPGQGPYEQYF.

This clone appeared once. V gene TRBV27 combines with J gene TRBJ2-2; D is possibly TRBD1 (5 bases). Per the germline V gene, CDR1 is MNHEY and CDR2 is SMNVEV (reference sequence). The CDR3 runs 16 residues. Trimming pared 1 base from V and 4 bases from J, leaving 13 bases between. The CDR3 is CASSLYTGWATGELFF. The CDR3 DNA follows: TGTGCCAGCAGTTTATATACAGGTTGGGCCACCGGGGAGCTGTTTTTT.

CDR3 nucleotide sequence: TGTGCCAGCAGTTACCGAAGCCTTCAGAGGGAGACCCAGTACTTC. Encoded protein: CASSYRSLQRETQYF. The chain recombines TRBV6-2 or TRBV6-3 with TRBJ2-5; no definite D call. This CDR3 spans 15 amino acids. Germline V gives CDR1 MNHEY, CDR2 SVGEGT. V was shortened by 2 bases and J by 5 bases, with 15 bases between the two germline ends.

The chain carries TRBV27 and TRBJ2-5, with a tentative D call TRBD1 (6 bases). V was pared by 5 bases and J by 3 bases, with 10 bases between. The germline CDR1 and CDR2 sequences are MNHEY and SMNVEV (reference sequence). The CDR3 has 13 amino acids. CDR3 DNA sequence: TGTGCCAGCAGTCCAAACAGGGAAGAGACCCAGTACTTC. Its protein product is CASSPNREETQYF.

This clone was counted only a few times. The chain is built from TRBV28 and TRBJ2-7; 7 bases map to TRBD2. The trim removed 2 bases at V and 2 bases at J, leaving 0 bases unmatched. Looked up from germline, CDR1 is MDHEN and CDR2 is SYDVKM. This CDR3 region has 13 residues. CDR3 bases: TGTGCCAGCAGTTTACGGGAGGCCTACGAGCAGTACTTC. Translated: CASSLREAYEQYF.

This clone was seen only once. The chain is built from TRBV3-1 (or the pseudogene TRBV3-2) and TRBJ1-6; D is uncertain. Germline loops: CDR1 LGHDT, CDR2 YNNKEL (reference sequence). The CDR3 extends over 15 amino acids. The ends were cut back, 1 base at V and 2 bases at J, with 6 bases in the middle. This chain's CDR3 is CASSQGGPYNSPLHF. The DNA for the CDR3 is TGTGCCAGCAGCCAAGGAGGCCCCTATAATTCACCCCTCCACTTT.

This chain's CDR3 is CAISQTRSSGNTIYF. CDR3 nucleotides: TGTGCCATCAGTCAGACCCGGAGCTCTGGAAACACCATATATTTT. The rearrangement links TRBV10-3 to TRBJ1-3, with D hard to call. V shed 5 bases and J shed 0 bases, with 11 bases lying between them. Germline V lookup: CDR1 ENHRY, CDR2 SYGVKD. The CDR3 sequence is 15 residues long.

J is TRBJ2-5 and V is TRBV3-1 (or the pseudogene TRBV3-2); possibly TRBD1 for D (6 bases). Trimming took off 4 bases at V and 5 bases at J, with 11 bases between the two ends. This CDR3 region has 13 residues. Looked up from germline, CDR1 is LGHDT and CDR2 is YNNKEL (reference sequence). CDR3 DNA sequence: TGTGCCAGCAGCCCAGGGGCAGGGGAGACCCAGTACTTC. Translation gives CASSPGAGETQYF.

The V call is TRBV27, the J call TRBJ2-5; no firm D call. The length of the CDR3 is 17 residues. The germline CDR1 and CDR2 sequences are MNHEY and SMNVEV (reference sequence). V gave up 6 bases and J gave up 1 base, with 21 bases separating them. The CDR3 region has the DNA TGTGCCAGCAGGACGTCAACCGACTTGTGGAGCCAAGAGACCCAGTACTTC. It is translated as CASRTSTDLWSQETQYF.

The V call is TRBV11-1, the J call TRBJ2-3, with 9 nucleotides matching TRBD2. V was clipped by 1 base and J by 2 bases; unmatched bases: 1. The CDR3 is 15 amino acids. Germline V CDR1 and CDR2: SGHAT, FQDESV (reference sequence). The DNA of the CDR3 is TGTGCCAGCAGCTTAGGACTAGCGGACACAGATACGCAGTATTTT. Translating gives CASSLGLADTDTQYF.

The chain couples TRBV2 to TRBJ2-1; D is unresolved. CDR1 and CDR2 (germline): SNHLY, FYNNEI. This CDR3 contains 14 residues. V lost 6 bases to trimming and J lost 0 bases, with 9 bases between them. The CDR3 protein is CASRDSSSYNEQFF. The CDR3 DNA reads TGTGCCAGCAGAGACTCAAGCTCCTACAATGAGCAGTTCTTC.

The gene calls are TRBV12-2 and TRBJ1-3. TRBV12-2 is a known pseudogene. The CDR3 has 18 amino acids. The DNA of the CDR3 is TGTGCAAGTCGCTTAGCGGGGGGGCGGTCCAACTCTGGAAACACCATATATTTT. Translated: CASRLAGGRSNSGNTIYF.

The V and J genes are TRBV19 and TRBJ2-1; TRBD1 agrees at 7 bases. The V and J ends lost 5 bases and 7 bases, in that order; junction bases with no gene match: 11. The CDR3 is 15 residues long. The germline gives CDR1 LNHDA, CDR2 SQIVND (reference sequence). DNA for the CDR3: TGTGCCAGTAGTCTCGGGACAGTCCCAGGGAATGAGCAGTTCTTC. Translated, it gives CASSLGTVPGNEQFF.

In its sample, this clone was seen a few times. The V and J genes are TRBV9 and TRBJ2-5, with 10 bases that match TRBD2. The CDR3 loop spans 16 amino acids. CDR1 and CDR2 (germline): SGDLS, YYNGEE. With 0 bases clipped from V and 5 bases from J, the junction kept 7 bases outside the gene matches. The CDR3 protein is CASSVASQAGGETQYF. In DNA, the CDR3 is TGTGCCAGCAGCGTAGCTTCCCAAGCGGGAGGGGAGACCCAGTACTTC.

V gene TRBV18 combines with J gene TRBJ2-2; 12 bases match TRBD1. This CDR3 contains 16 residues. Germline trimming cut 6 bases from V and 1 base from J; bases unmatched to any gene: 3. From germline, CDR1 is KGHSH and CDR2 LQKENI. CDR3 region: CASSGQGALNTGELFF. The CDR3 DNA reads as TGTGCCAGCTCGGGACAGGGGGCATTGAACACCGGGGAGCTGTTTTTT.